This T cell receptor beta chain emerged from a study of cytomegalovirus exposure and HLA in healthy donors (dated by TCRdb to about 2017). About the investigation overall: According to a later analysis, the approximately 120 validation repertoires were produced on the same platform as the 666 repertoires of the first cohort. The aim of the study was to test whether cataloging public T cell receptors could identify signatures of past pathogen exposure. A separate validation cohort of approximately 120 different subjects was used in addition to the approximately 670-subject first cohort. High-throughput TCR immunosequencing, statistical association of individual TCRs with disease status, and machine learning were combined to predict cytomegalovirus infection status. What the study reported, not specific to this receptor: Cytomegalovirus status was reported to be diagnosed by the classifier with high specificity and sensitivity in both the original and validation cohorts. The authors suggested that the approach could potentially be extended to other disease states and immunological phenotypes. Most TCR sequences were seen in very few donors, while some public TCRs were found in many individuals. A later analysis found that TCRs clustered in the first cohort also tended to co-occur in the roughly 120 validation repertoires, with 94% of cluster scores above 0. All 120 or so repertoires were used to score co-occurrence in the validation cohort in a later analysis, because that analysis had no HLA typing for the cohort. In vitro tests confirmed that three of the cytomegalovirus-associated TCR beta chains recognize cytomegalovirus antigens. The study gave a list of 150 to 200 TCR beta chains associated with cytomegalovirus.

Separate from the roughly 650-subject first cohort, the validation cohort of more than 90 subjects was the group to which the donors belonged. Concerning this clone: This clone's antigen is unknown. No much larger clone is present one base from it, and per-base qualities are unavailable.

Receptor libraries were prepared by the immunoSEQ multiplex PCR assay. In the source study's methods: To diagnose cytomegalovirus status from the catalog of TCR beta chain sequences, a statistical classification framework was built. TCRdb retrieved this table from immuneACCESS and kept in-frame rearrangements only. Not all clones are present; in checked studies, unresolved V genes account for under half, and no reason is known for the remainder. V and J calls and clone size are as listed in that table; D and trimming were resolved from the DNA. This sample comprises about 280,000 clones, roughly 90% of them detected only once. The top ten constitute about 0.9% of the sample. This clonotype originated in a woman aged 18-35 years in good health and CMV-seronegative. Sequencing input: PBMCs.

In nucleotide form, the sequence is TGTGCCAGCAGCTTAGCGGGGGTGTACAATGAGCAGTTCTTC. The translation is CASSLAGVYNEQFF. The rearrangement joined TRBV7-3 to TRBJ2-1, with 7 bases in between that match TRBD2. Trimming accounts for 2 bases at V and 4 bases at J, while the number of junction bases matched to no gene is 2. CDR1 and CDR2 were assigned from the germline V gene as SGHTA and FQGTGA. The CDR3 starts with the cysteine, ends with the phenylalanine, and has 14 residues. Just the 42-base CDR3 DNA is kept, in frame starting at base 1.